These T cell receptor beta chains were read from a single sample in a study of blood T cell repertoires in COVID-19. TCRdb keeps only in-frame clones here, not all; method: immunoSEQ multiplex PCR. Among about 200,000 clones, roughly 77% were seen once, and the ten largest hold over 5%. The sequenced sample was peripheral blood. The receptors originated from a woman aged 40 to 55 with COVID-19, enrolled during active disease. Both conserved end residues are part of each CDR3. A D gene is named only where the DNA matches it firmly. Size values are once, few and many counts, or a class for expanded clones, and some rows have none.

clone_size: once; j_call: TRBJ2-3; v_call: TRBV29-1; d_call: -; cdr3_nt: TGCAGCGTCTCACAGGGTGGCGGCACAGATACGCAGTATTTT; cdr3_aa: CSVSQGGGTDTQYF
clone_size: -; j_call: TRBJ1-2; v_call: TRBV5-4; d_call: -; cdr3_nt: TGTGCCAGCAGTTGGACGGCAGGGGAGAACTATGGCTACACCTTC; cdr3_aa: CASSWTAGENYGYTF
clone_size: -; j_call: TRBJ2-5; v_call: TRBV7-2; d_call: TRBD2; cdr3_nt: TGTGCCAGCAGCCCTCGGGACTACACCAAGCCCCAGTACTTC; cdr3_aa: CASSPRDYTKPQYF
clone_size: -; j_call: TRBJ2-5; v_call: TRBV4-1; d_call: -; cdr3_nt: TGCGCCAGCAGCCAAGAGTCCGGGGGGCGAGAGACCCAGTACTTC; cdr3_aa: CASSQESGGRETQYF
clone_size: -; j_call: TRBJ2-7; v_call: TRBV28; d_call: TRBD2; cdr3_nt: TGTGCCAGCACGCCTCCCGGGGGGAGACCCGACTACGAGCAGTACTTC; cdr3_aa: CASTPPGGRPDYEQYF
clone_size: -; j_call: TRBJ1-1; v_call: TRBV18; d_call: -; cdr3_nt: TGTGCCAGCTCACCCTCACTAGGAGTTGCGAACACTGAAGCTTTCTTT; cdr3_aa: CASSPSLGVANTEAFF
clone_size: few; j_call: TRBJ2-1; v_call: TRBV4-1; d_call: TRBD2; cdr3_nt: TGCGCCAGCAGCCGGGGACTAGCGGCATACAATGAGCAGTTCTTC; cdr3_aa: CASSRGLAAYNEQFF
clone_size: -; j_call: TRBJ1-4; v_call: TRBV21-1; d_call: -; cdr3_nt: TGTGCCAGCAGCAAAGTCAGACAGGGATCCGATGAAAAACTGTTTTTT; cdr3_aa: CASSKVRQGSDEKLFF
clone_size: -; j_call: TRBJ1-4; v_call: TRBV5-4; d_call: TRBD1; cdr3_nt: TGTGCCAGCAGCCGAGGACAGGAAGATGAAAAACTGTTTTTT; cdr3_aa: CASSRGQEDEKLFF
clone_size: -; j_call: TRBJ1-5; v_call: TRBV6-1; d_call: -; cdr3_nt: TGTGCCAGCAGTGAAATTCGGAATCAGCCCCAGCATTTT; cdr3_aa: CASSEIRNQPQHF
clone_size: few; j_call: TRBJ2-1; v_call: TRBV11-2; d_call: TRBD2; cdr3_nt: TGTGCCAGCAGCTCACAACTAGCGGGAGGCAATGAGCAGTTCTTC; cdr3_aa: CASSSQLAGGNEQFF
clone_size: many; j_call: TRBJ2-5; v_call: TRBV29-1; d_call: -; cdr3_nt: TGCAGCGTAGGGGGGGCCCGGGAGACCCAGTACTTC; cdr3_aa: CSVGGARETQYF
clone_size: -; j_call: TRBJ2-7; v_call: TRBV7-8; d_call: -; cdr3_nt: TGTGCCAGCAGCTTAGCGAGAGCCTCCTACGAGCAGTACTTC; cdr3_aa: CASSLARASYEQYF
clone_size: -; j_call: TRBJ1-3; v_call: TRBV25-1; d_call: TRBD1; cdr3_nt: TGTGCCAGCATCCGTGGCGGGACAGGGTACAATGGAAACACCATATATTTT; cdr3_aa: CASIRGGTGYNGNTIYF
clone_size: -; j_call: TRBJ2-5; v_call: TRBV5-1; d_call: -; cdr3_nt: TGCGCCAGCAGCTTGCTATCGGGGGTGGTGGAGACCCAGTACTTC; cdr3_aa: CASSLLSGVVETQYF
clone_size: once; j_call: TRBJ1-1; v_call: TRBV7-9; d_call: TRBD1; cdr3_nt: TGTGCCAGCACGTATACAGGGGCGAATGAAGCTTTCTTT; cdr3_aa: CASTYTGANEAFF
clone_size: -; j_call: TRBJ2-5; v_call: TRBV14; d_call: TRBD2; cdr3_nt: TGTGCCAGCAGCCAAGGACTAGCGGGGGTCCGCCAAGAGACCCAGTACTTC; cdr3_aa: CASSQGLAGVRQETQYF
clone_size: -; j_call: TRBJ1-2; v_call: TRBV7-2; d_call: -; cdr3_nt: TGTGCCAGCAGCTTAGGCCAGGGCGCGGTCTATGGCTACACCTTC; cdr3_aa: CASSLGQGAVYGYTF
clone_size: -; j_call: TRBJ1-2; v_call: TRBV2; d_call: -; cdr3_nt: TGTGCCAGCAGTGTTGACAGGCAGTATGGCTACACCTTC; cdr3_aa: CASSVDRQYGYTF
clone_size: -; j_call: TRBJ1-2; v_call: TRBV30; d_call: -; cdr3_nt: TGTGCCTGGAGTACTACAGGGCTCTATGGCTACACCTTC; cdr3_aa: CAWSTTGLYGYTF
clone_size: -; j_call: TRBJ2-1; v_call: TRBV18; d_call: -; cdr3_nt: TGTGCCAGCTCACCACTAGCGGTTGGCTCCTACAATGAGCAGTTCTTC; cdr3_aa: CASSPLAVGSYNEQFF
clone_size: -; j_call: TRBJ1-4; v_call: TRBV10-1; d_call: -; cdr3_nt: TGCGCCAGCAGTTCTTCAGGGGCCGATGAAAAACTGTTTTTT; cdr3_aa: CASSSSGADEKLFF
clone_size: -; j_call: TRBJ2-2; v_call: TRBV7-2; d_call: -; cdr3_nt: TGTGCCAGCAGCTTGAACGGGCCAGGGGACACCGGGGAGCTGTTTTTT; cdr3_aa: CASSLNGPGDTGELFF
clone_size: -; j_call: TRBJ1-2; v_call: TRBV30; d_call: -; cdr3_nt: TGTGCCTGGAGCCAGATCTATGGCTACACCTTC; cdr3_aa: CAWSQIYGYTF
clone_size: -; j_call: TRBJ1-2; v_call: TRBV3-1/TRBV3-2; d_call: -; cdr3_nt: TGTGCCAGCAGCCAAGGAAGCGACTATGGCTACACCTTC; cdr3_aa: CASSQGSDYGYTF
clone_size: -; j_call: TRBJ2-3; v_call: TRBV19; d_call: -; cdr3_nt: TGTGCCAGTAGTATTATGGGAGGTGGGACCTCCGATAGCACAGATACGCAGTATTTT; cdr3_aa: CASSIMGGGTSDSTDTQYF
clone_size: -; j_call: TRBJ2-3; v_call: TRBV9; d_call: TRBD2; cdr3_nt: TGTGCCAGCAGCCTCATGACTAGCCCGGATACGCAGTATTTT; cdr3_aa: CASSLMTSPDTQYF
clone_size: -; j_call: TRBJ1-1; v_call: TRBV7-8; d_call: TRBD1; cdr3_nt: TGTGCCAGCAGCTTATACGGGGACAGTGAAGCTTTCTTT; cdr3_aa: CASSLYGDSEAFF